The rows below give T cell receptor beta chains drawn from one sample of a study of T cells in Graves' hyperthyroidism and ophthalmopathy. MiXCR was run by TCRdb on the multiplex PCR reads, yielding one entry per CDR3 protein. Here the sample spans about 530,000 distinct CDR3 sequences, 17% being singletons. Material for sequencing was blood. The receptors derive from a young woman with Graves' ophthalmopathy. The CDR3 runs from the conserved cysteine through the conserved F or W. A D gene is named only where the DNA matches it firmly. The size field is filled for only some rows; it gives once, few, many or a size class.

clone size: -
D gene: -
J gene: TRBJ2-1
V gene: TRBV5-1
CDR3 DNA: TGCGCCAGCAGCTTGGGAGGCTCCGCGGGCGATGAGCAGTTCTTC
CDR3 protein: CASSLGGSAGDEQFF

clone size: many
D gene: TRBD1
J gene: TRBJ2-7
V gene: TRBV28
CDR3 DNA: TGTGCCAGCAGCCACTCCGGGACAGGGATTTACGAGCAGTACTTC
CDR3 protein: CASSHSGTGIYEQYF

clone size: -
D gene: -
J gene: TRBJ2-3
V gene: TRBV24-1
CDR3 DNA: TGTGCCACCAGTGAGTCTCCTCTGGGGGCGCATACGCAGTATTTT
CDR3 protein: CATSESPLGAHTQYF

clone size: few
D gene: -
J gene: TRBJ2-7
V gene: TRBV6-1
CDR3 DNA: TGTGCCAGCAGTGACGACTCCTACGAGCAGTACTTC
CDR3 protein: CASSDDSYEQYF

clone size: many
D gene: -
J gene: TRBJ1-2
V gene: TRBV10-3
CDR3 DNA: TGTGCCAGATCAGATGCCGCTAACTATGGCTACACCTTC
CDR3 protein: CARSDAANYGYTF

clone size: -
D gene: -
J gene: TRBJ1-2
V gene: TRBV7-9
CDR3 DNA: TGTGCCAGCAGCGCTTGGACTGAGAGATACACCTTC
CDR3 protein: CASSAWTERYTF

clone size: once
D gene: -
J gene: TRBJ2-1
V gene: TRBV6-1
CDR3 DNA: TGTGCCAGCAGTAAACGGGGCCAAGAGACCCAGTTCTTC
CDR3 protein: CASSKRGQETQFF

clone size: -
D gene: TRBD2
J gene: TRBJ2-3
V gene: TRBV10-3
CDR3 DNA: TGTGCCGTCAACCCTAGCGGGGGCACAGATACGCAGTATTTT
CDR3 protein: CAVNPSGGTDTQYF

clone size: -
D gene: TRBD1
J gene: TRBJ1-5
V gene: TRBV28
CDR3 DNA: TGTGCCAGCAGTTGGGACAGGGAGGGGATTGGCAGCAATCAGCCCCAGCATTTT
CDR3 protein: CASSWDREGIGSNQPQHF

clone size: -
D gene: -
J gene: TRBJ1-1
V gene: TRBV27
CDR3 DNA: TGTGCCAGCAGTTTATGGGCTCGAGACAGCAGCATGAACACTGAAGCTTTCTTT
CDR3 protein: CASSLWARDSSMNTEAFF

clone size: -
D gene: TRBD1
J gene: TRBJ2-6
V gene: TRBV28
CDR3 DNA: TGTGCCGCATCCTCCCGGGACAGGGTAACAGGGGCCAACGTCCTGACTTTC
CDR3 protein: CAASSRDRVTGANVLTF

clone size: -
D gene: TRBD2
J gene: TRBJ2-3
V gene: TRBV20-1
CDR3 DNA: TGCAGTGCTAGGAGCCTAGCGGGAGGGGTCACAGATACGCAGTATTTT
CDR3 protein: CSARSLAGGVTDTQYF

clone size: many
D gene: -
J gene: TRBJ1-5
V gene: TRBV2
CDR3 DNA: TGTGCCAGCAGTGAAGCGTCGGTAATGCAGCCCCAGCATTTT
CDR3 protein: CASSEASVMQPQHF

clone size: few
D gene: -
J gene: TRBJ2-2
V gene: TRBV7-8
CDR3 DNA: TGTGCCAGCAGCAATAGCCGCACCGGGGAGCTGTTTTTT
CDR3 protein: CASSNSRTGELFF

clone size: many
D gene: TRBD2
J gene: TRBJ2-5
V gene: TRBV9
CDR3 DNA: TGTGCCAGCAGCGCCACTAGCGCAAACCAAGAGACCCAGTACTTC
CDR3 protein: CASSATSANQETQYF

clone size: few
D gene: -
J gene: TRBJ1-2
V gene: TRBV29-1
CDR3 DNA: TGCAGCGTTGATAAGGGACGTAACTATGGCTACACCTTC
CDR3 protein: CSVDKGRNYGYTF

clone size: few
D gene: -
J gene: TRBJ1-5
V gene: TRBV19
CDR3 DNA: TGTGCCAGTAGTATGGGGGCCCTAAGCAATCAGCCCCAGCATTTT
CDR3 protein: CASSMGALSNQPQHF

clone size: few
D gene: TRBD1
J gene: TRBJ2-7
V gene: TRBV27
CDR3 DNA: TGTGCCAGCAGTTTTGAGGGACAGGGCTACGAGCAGTACTTC
CDR3 protein: CASSFEGQGYEQYF

clone size: many
D gene: -
J gene: TRBJ2-3
V gene: TRBV11-2
CDR3 DNA: TGTGCCAGCAGCTTATTGCGGGACCCCACAGATACGCAGTATTTT
CDR3 protein: CASSLLRDPTDTQYF

clone size: -
D gene: -
J gene: TRBJ1-1
V gene: TRBV9
CDR3 DNA: TGTGCCAGCAGCGTAGGGTTTGTGAACACTGAAGCTTTCTTT
CDR3 protein: CASSVGFVNTEAFF

clone size: many
D gene: -
J gene: TRBJ1-5
V gene: TRBV20-1
CDR3 DNA: TGCAGTGCTAGCGTTCCGGGGAATCAGCCCCAGCATTTT
CDR3 protein: CSASVPGNQPQHF

clone size: -
D gene: -
J gene: TRBJ1-1
V gene: TRBV28
CDR3 DNA: TGTGCCAGCAAAGATGCAATGAACACTGAAGCTTTCTTT
CDR3 protein: CASKDAMNTEAFF

clone size: many
D gene: TRBD1
J gene: TRBJ2-7
V gene: TRBV3-1
CDR3 DNA: TGTGCCAGCAGCGGGGACAGTTACGAGCAGTACTTC
CDR3 protein: CASSGDSYEQYF

clone size: few
D gene: -
J gene: TRBJ2-7
V gene: TRBV5-1
CDR3 DNA: TGCGCCAGCAGCTCCGCGGTCTCGGACAGACCCTACGAGCAGTACTTC
CDR3 protein: CASSSAVSDRPYEQYF

clone size: many
D gene: -
J gene: TRBJ2-7
V gene: TRBV4-2
CDR3 DNA: TGTGCCAGCAGCCAAGCGTCCGATTCCTACGAGCAGTACTTC
CDR3 protein: CASSQASDSYEQYF

clone size: many
D gene: -
J gene: TRBJ1-2
V gene: TRBV7-9
CDR3 DNA: TGTGCCAGCAGCTCACAAGACAGACTCGCTGGCTACACCTTC
CDR3 protein: CASSSQDRLAGYTF